The rows below give T cell receptor beta chains drawn from one sample of a study of spatial heterogeneity in lung cancer. In TCRdb, the 5' RACE reads were re-called with MiXCR into one record per CDR3 protein. The table lists some 87,000 distinct CDR3 sequences, over 8.5% of them singletons. The sample in question was PBMCs, obtained at surgery. Every receptor here comes from a male donor with early-stage non-small cell lung cancer. CDR3s include the opening cysteine and the closing phenylalanine or tryptophan.

j_call: TRBJ1-5; v_call: TRBV19; cdr3_aa: CASSFTASNQPQHF
j_call: TRBJ2-1; v_call: TRBV30; cdr3_aa: CAWTDLANEQFF
j_call: TRBJ2-1; v_call: TRBV4-2; cdr3_aa: CASSQDRLEGNEQFF
j_call: TRBJ1-1; v_call: TRBV29-1; cdr3_aa: CSAGQGNTEAFF
j_call: TRBJ2-7; v_call: TRBV28; cdr3_aa: CASSENIIAVTTYF
j_call: TRBJ2-3; v_call: TRBV5-1; cdr3_aa: CASSLGSSTDTQYF
j_call: TRBJ1-1; v_call: TRBV20-1; cdr3_aa: CSASWGRNTEAFF
j_call: TRBJ2-5; v_call: TRBV4-1; cdr3_aa: CASSQTGGPKETQYF
j_call: TRBJ2-7; v_call: TRBV7-2; cdr3_aa: CASSFQRGGAYEQYF
j_call: TRBJ1-1; v_call: TRBV11-2; cdr3_aa: CASRRQGSEAFF
j_call: TRBJ1-1; v_call: TRBV2; cdr3_aa: CASSEGTTEAFF
j_call: TRBJ2-3; v_call: TRBV10-3; cdr3_aa: CSGSTSGTDTQYF
j_call: TRBJ2-2; v_call: TRBV5-1; cdr3_aa: CASRVRFHQQVNTGELFF
j_call: TRBJ2-3; v_call: TRBV20-1; cdr3_aa: CSAPPTSGDLDTQYF
j_call: TRBJ2-3; v_call: TRBV27; cdr3_aa: CASSFRQGDTQYF
j_call: TRBJ2-5; v_call: TRBV5-1; cdr3_aa: CASSLVGAETQYF
j_call: TRBJ2-5; v_call: TRBV20-1; cdr3_aa: CSARDRTGRETQYF
j_call: TRBJ2-7; v_call: TRBV6-5; cdr3_aa: CASPSRVDAEYF
j_call: TRBJ1-2; v_call: TRBV7-2; cdr3_aa: CASSSPAAGQGYTF
j_call: TRBJ2-1; v_call: TRBV4-1; cdr3_aa: CASSSGTSRNEQFF
j_call: TRBJ2-7; v_call: TRBV19; cdr3_aa: CASNAGGPLYEQYF
j_call: TRBJ2-7; v_call: TRBV5-1; cdr3_aa: CASSRTSGQYEQYF
j_call: TRBJ1-2; v_call: TRBV7-2; cdr3_aa: CASSATGVGYTF
j_call: TRBJ2-1; v_call: TRBV11-2; cdr3_aa: CASSSTGGYNEQFF
j_call: TRBJ2-7; v_call: TRBV12-5; cdr3_aa: CASLPPGSYEQYF
j_call: TRBJ2-1; v_call: TRBV27; cdr3_aa: CASSSRDKSYNEQFF
j_call: TRBJ2-5; v_call: TRBV9; cdr3_aa: CASSASEGGLAQYF
j_call: TRBJ1-1; v_call: TRBV20-1; cdr3_aa: CSATGTGNTEAFF
j_call: TRBJ1-1; v_call: TRBV9; cdr3_aa: CASSALVNTEAFF
j_call: TRBJ1-2; v_call: TRBV29-1; cdr3_aa: CSVVGGGSNYGYTF
j_call: TRBJ2-5; v_call: TRBV19; cdr3_aa: CASSLRFLAGETQYF
j_call: TRBJ2-4; v_call: TRBV15; cdr3_aa: CATSRDSGGDLAKNIQYF
j_call: TRBJ2-3; v_call: TRBV6-2/TRBV6-3; cdr3_aa: CASRGTSTDTQYF
j_call: TRBJ2-1; v_call: TRBV10-3; cdr3_aa: CAISESGVDEQFF
j_call: TRBJ1-6; v_call: TRBV5-1; cdr3_aa: CASSYRQDYNSPLHF
j_call: TRBJ1-1; v_call: TRBV5-3; cdr3_aa: CARSFRQAPNTEAFF
j_call: TRBJ2-7; v_call: TRBV7-7; cdr3_aa: CASSLLPGEGPHEQYF
j_call: TRBJ2-7; v_call: TRBV7-9; cdr3_aa: CASSPTFLYEQYF
j_call: TRBJ2-3; v_call: TRBV21-1; cdr3_aa: CASSPRAWGGTDTQYF
j_call: TRBJ1-5; v_call: TRBV29-1; cdr3_aa: CSVVVGLGQPQHF
j_call: TRBJ1-1; v_call: TRBV5-1; cdr3_aa: CASSLWGDSNTEAFF
j_call: TRBJ2-5; v_call: TRBV7-8; cdr3_aa: CASSLLRGPRETQYF
j_call: TRBJ2-5; v_call: TRBV29-1; cdr3_aa: CSVERGETQYF
j_call: TRBJ1-1; v_call: TRBV12-3/TRBV12-4; cdr3_aa: CASSPDGPNTEAFF
j_call: TRBJ1-1; v_call: TRBV10-3; cdr3_aa: CAITPGGRTNTEAFF
j_call: TRBJ2-5; v_call: TRBV7-7; cdr3_aa: CASSLPGTQETQYF
j_call: TRBJ2-7; v_call: TRBV12-3/TRBV12-4; cdr3_aa: CASRQNRQGYEQYF
j_call: TRBJ2-5; v_call: TRBV6-6; cdr3_aa: CASSYSGLGQETQYF
j_call: TRBJ2-4; v_call: TRBV7-9; cdr3_aa: CASSLRGDRAANIQYF
j_call: TRBJ1-3; v_call: TRBV5-1; cdr3_aa: CASSSAHSGTGDSGNTIYF
j_call: TRBJ1-5; v_call: TRBV4-2; cdr3_aa: CASSQRDRERNQPQHF
j_call: TRBJ2-1; v_call: TRBV5-4; cdr3_aa: CASSLQSSGGPNEQFF
j_call: TRBJ2-7; v_call: TRBV7-6; cdr3_aa: CASSWGLAGTSYEQYF
j_call: TRBJ2-2; v_call: TRBV11-1; cdr3_aa: CASSPRGTVSGELFF